This passage covers 27 T cell receptor beta chains from one sample sequenced in a study of response to subunit inactivated influenza vaccine. A single record per CDR3 protein comes from TCRdb applying MiXCR to the RT-PCR reads. The sample lists around 530,000 distinct CDR3 sequences; about an eighth were seen once. The sample in question was PBMCs from blood, obtained on the day of vaccination. All receptors come from a man aged 45 to 65 who received an inactivated influenza vaccine.

In this sample, this clonotype turned up a few times. The chain combines TRBV20-1 with TRBJ2-5; D gene unclear. The CDR3 is 11 amino acids. The V gene's germline CDR1 is DFQATT and CDR2 SNEGSKA (reference sequence). The CDR3 coding sequence is TGCAGCGCTGAAAAGTTAGAGACCCAGTACTTC. Protein product: CSAEKLETQYF.

This clonotype showed up just a few times. This sequence joins TRBV12-3 or TRBV12-4 and TRBJ1-4; D remains ambiguous. This CDR3 comprises 13 residues. The V gene lost 5 bases and the J gene lost 4 bases, with 8 bases spanning the gap. CDR3 DNA sequence: TGTGCCAGCAGTCCCCAGATTAATGAAAAACTGTTTTTT. This translates into CASSPQINEKLFF.

There are a few counts of this clonotype. The CDR3: CASSLGVGKNIQYF. In DNA, the CDR3 is TGTGCCAGCAGCTTAGGGGTGGGCAAAAACATTCAGTACTTC. The V and J genes are TRBV7-2 and TRBJ2-4; D gene uncertain. The CDR3 has 14 amino acids. V dropped 1 base and J dropped 3 bases, with 7 bases sitting between them. CDR1 and CDR2 from the germline V gene are SGHTA and FQGNSA.

Ten or more counts support this clonotype. This chain uses TRBV12-3 or TRBV12-4 with TRBJ2-7; no firm D call. Trimming pared 3 bases from V and 7 bases from J, leaving 16 bases between. This CDR3 contains 14 residues. CDR3: CASSFAGGRREQYF. As DNA, the CDR3 is TGTGCCAGCAGTTTTGCTGGCGGCCGAAGGGAGCAGTACTTC.

This clonotype was seen ten or more times. J is TRBJ1-1 and V is TRBV6-1; D not certain. Per germline, CDR1 MNHNS and CDR2 SASEGT. The V gene lost 1 base and the J gene lost 3 bases, with 3 bases spanning the gap. The CDR3 has 12 residues. As DNA, the CDR3 is TGTGCCAGCAGTGAAGTATACACTGAAGCTTTCTTT. Translating it yields CASSEVYTEAFF.

This clonotype was seen a handful of times. CDR3 nucleotides: TGTGCCAGCAGTTTTTATGGAGGGGGCAGGTCGGGGGCCAACGTCCTGACTTTC. Protein sequence: CASSFYGGGRSGANVLTF. The chain has TRBV12-3 or TRBV12-4 and TRBJ2-6; tentative D call: TRBD1 (7 bases). CDR3 size: 18 residues. V shed 3 bases and J shed 4 bases, with 19 bases lying between them.

This clonotype was found many times. This sequence joins TRBV12-3 or TRBV12-4 and TRBJ1-2, with D unclear. CDR3 length: 13 amino acids. V lost 10 bases, J lost 2 bases, and 14 bases lay in between. The CDR3 nucleotides read TGTGCCACCAATGGGCAGAGGAACTATGGCTACACCTTC. The encoded protein is CATNGQRNYGYTF.

This clonotype occurred a few times. This chain links TRBV6-1 with TRBJ2-3; D perhaps matches TRBD1 (7 bases). The germline V gene encodes CDR1 MNHNS and CDR2 SASEGT. This CDR3 contains 15 residues. The V and J ends lost 6 bases and 9 bases respectively, with 22 bases between them. The CDR3 DNA follows: TGTGCCAGCAGCGCTGCACAGGGGACACGGGAGACGCAGTATTTT. It codes for CASSAAQGTRETQYF.

The chain joins TRBV6-1 to TRBJ2-2, with a weak D call TRBD2 (5 bases). V lost 1 base and J 4 bases, leaving 13 bases between the germline ends. This CDR3 contains 16 residues. Germline CDR1 and CDR2: MNHNS and SASEGT. Written as DNA, the CDR3 is TGTGCCAGCAGTGAAGAGCTACGCGCGGGCACCGGGGAGCTGTTTTTT. Translation gives CASSEELRAGTGELFF.

This chain connects TRBV6-5 to TRBJ1-2; 9 bases fit TRBD1. Trimming removed 2 bases from V and 4 bases from J; junction bases left unmatched: 5. CDR3 length equals 15 residues. The germline V gene has CDR1 MNHEY and CDR2 SVGAGI. In DNA, the CDR3 is TGTGCCAGCAGTTACGCAAGGACAGGGGCCTATGGCTACACCTTC. Protein product: CASSYARTGAYGYTF.

This clonotype was counted between two and nine times. V is TRBV24-1 and J is TRBJ2-1; D is undetermined. Per the germline V gene, CDR1 is KGHDR and CDR2 is SFDVKD. The V end lost 1 base, the J end lost 0 bases, and 9 bases lay between the germline ends. The CDR3 is made up of 16 amino acids. The CDR3 is CATSDFRGSSYNEQFF. CDR3 bases: TGTGCCACCAGTGATTTCCGAGGAAGCTCCTACAATGAGCAGTTCTTC.

This chain links TRBV20-1 with TRBJ2-1; no clear D. CDR1 and CDR2 (germline): DFQATT, SNEGSKA (reference sequence). The V end was cut by 0 bases, the J end by 4 bases, with 13 bases between. The CDR3 has 15 residues. CDR3 amino acids: CSARDMAAKYNEQFF. The DNA for the CDR3 is TGCAGTGCTAGAGATATGGCAGCCAAATACAATGAGCAGTTCTTC.

This clonotype has only a few counts. This sequence joins TRBV10-2 and TRBJ1-1, with D possibly TRBD1 on 5 matching bases. V lost 7 bases and J 8 bases, leaving 14 bases between the germline ends. The CDR3 contains 12 residues. Germline values: CDR1 WSHSY, CDR2 SAAADI. CDR3 amino acids: CASKSPGREAFF. CDR3 sequence (DNA): TGCGCCAGCAAGAGTCCGGGACGCGAAGCTTTCTTT.

This clonotype was recorded a few times. This chain joins TRBV27 and TRBJ2-1; possible D gene TRBD1, 5 bases. V gave up 3 bases and J gave up 10 bases, with 10 bases separating them. The CDR3 totals 12 residues. Germline CDR1 reads MNHEY; CDR2 reads SMNVEV (reference sequence). CDR3 protein: CASSLQGREQFF. In DNA form, the CDR3 reads TGTGCCAGCAGTTTGCAGGGCAGGGAGCAGTTCTTC.

This clonotype appeared a few times. The chain couples TRBV7-6 to TRBJ2-1; the match to TRBD2 covers 7 bases. Germline CDR1 SGHVS, CDR2 FNYEAQ. The CDR3 spans 15 residues. Trimming removed 3 bases from V and 2 bases from J; junction bases left unmatched: 4. As DNA, the CDR3 is TGTGCCAGCAGCTTCAGCGGGGAGCCCTACAATGAGCAGTTCTTC. This translates into CASSFSGEPYNEQFF.

This clonotype was found a few times. Since no conserved phenylalanine or tryptophan closes the CDR3, a read error is the likely cause. It is unclear where the CDR3 begins or ends on the DNA, so no DNA is shown, and the CDR3 is as TCRdb lists it. The V gene is TRBV20-1, the J gene TRBJ2-1. Germline V gene data show CDR1 as DFQATT and CDR2 as SNEGSKA (reference sequence). The CDR3 has 12 amino acids, counting both end residues. CDR3 amino acids: CSAREYSPMEFV.

This clonotype was observed a handful of times. This chain links TRBV4-2 with TRBJ2-5; maybe TRBD1 (6 bases). Per the germline V gene, CDR1 is LGHNA and CDR2 is YNFKEQ. V was clipped by 5 bases and J by 4 bases, with 17 bases between them. The CDR3 spans 15 residues. CDR3 sequence (DNA): TGTGCCAGCAGCTCGAGTACAGGGAGAACAGAGACCCAGTACTTC. Translated, it gives CASSSSTGRTETQYF.

This clonotype was seen a handful of times. This rearrangement joins TRBV5-1 to TRBJ2-6, with D hard to call. Per the germline V gene, CDR1 is SGHRS and CDR2 is YFSETQ. CDR3 size: 17 residues. V was cut by 0 bases and J by 0 bases, with 10 bases left in between. The CDR3 is CASSLGWIYSGANVLTF. The CDR3 coding sequence is TGCGCCAGCAGCTTGGGCTGGATCTACTCTGGGGCCAACGTCCTGACTTTC.

In this sample, this clonotype turned up a few times. CDR3 DNA sequence: TGTGCCAGCAGCGTTACCGGGGGAGCCTACGAGCAGTACTTC. It is translated as CASSVTGGAYEQYF. The chain carries TRBV9 and TRBJ2-7, with D perhaps matching TRBD2 (6 bases). V was cut by 2 bases and J by 2 bases, with 11 bases left in between. Germline CDR1 reads SGDLS; CDR2 reads YYNGEE. The CDR3 has 14 amino acids.

This clonotype was counted only a few times. V gene TRBV4-3 combines with J gene TRBJ1-2; D gene unclear. The CDR3 covers 15 residues. The germline gives CDR1 LGHNA, CDR2 YSLEER. With 4 bases removed from V and 8 bases from J, the gap between germline ends came to 20 bases. CDR3 amino acids: CASSPYFIDRNGYTF. For the CDR3, the DNA is TGCGCCAGCAGCCCTTACTTTATTGACCGTAACGGCTACACCTTC.

As DNA, the CDR3 is TGCGCCAGCAGCCCGGACAGGGCGTGGACGGGCGAGCAGTACTTC. Translation: CASSPDRAWTGEQYF. The chain carries TRBV5-1 and TRBJ2-7; 8 nucleotides match TRBD1. Germline V lookup: CDR1 SGHRS, CDR2 YFSETQ. The CDR3 extends over 15 amino acids. J lost 6 bases, V lost 4 bases, and 12 bases had no gene match.

This clonotype was picked up a small number of times. V is TRBV20-1 and J is TRBJ1-5; TRBD1 is a possible D gene (5 bases). V was pared by 3 bases and J by 0 bases, with 9 bases between. Germline V CDR1 and CDR2: DFQATT, SNEGSKA (reference sequence). The CDR3 length is 14 residues. CDR3 DNA: TGCAGTGCTAGTCTGGGACCTAGCAATCAGCCCCAGCATTTT. Translating gives CSASLGPSNQPQHF.

For the CDR3, the DNA is TGTGCCAGCAGCCCCCGCCTCGGGACAGGGGGCAACTACGAGCAGTACTTC. Residues: CASSPRLGTGGNYEQYF. J is TRBJ2-7 and V is TRBV9, with 12 nucleotides matching TRBD1. The CDR3 contains 17 residues. The germline V gene encodes CDR1 SGDLS and CDR2 YYNGEE. V gave up 4 bases and J gave up 3 bases; unmatched junction bases: 11.

A few counts support this clonotype. This chain connects TRBV6-5 to TRBJ2-6; D gene ambiguous. This CDR3 region has 15 residues. V lost 4 bases and J 3 bases, leaving 10 bases between the germline ends. The germline V gene encodes CDR1 MNHEY and CDR2 SVGAGI. CDR3 in DNA: TGTGCCAGCAGTTTAGGCCTAGGTGGGGCCAACGTCCTGACTTTC. It encodes CASSLGLGGANVLTF.

The chain recombines TRBV15 with TRBJ2-5, with D unresolved. CDR3 length: 13 residues. The germline V gene has CDR1 LNHNV and CDR2 YYDKDF (reference sequence). V dropped 5 bases and J dropped 6 bases, with 13 bases sitting between them. CDR3 nucleotide sequence: TGTGCCACCAGCGAAGAAGGAAGGAAGACCCAGTACTTC. Encoded protein: CATSEEGRKTQYF.

The table lists this clonotype with many counts. V and J are TRBV6-2 or TRBV6-3 and TRBJ1-2, with 7 bases aligning to TRBD1. This CDR3 spans 17 amino acids. The germline V gene encodes CDR1 MNHEY and CDR2 SVGEGT. V shed 7 bases, J shed 2 bases, and the junction held 16 bases outside the gene matches. CDR3 nucleotides: TGTGCCAGCAAACCTAGGGGGCCACCGACTGGGAACTATGGCTACACCTTC. Amino acid sequence: CASKPRGPPTGNYGYTF.

Here the CDR3 reads CASSLGPGGVYGYTF. CDR3 sequence (DNA): TGTGCCAGCAGCTTAGGGCCAGGGGGCGTATACGGCTACACCTTC. The chain employs TRBV7-2 and TRBJ1-2; 8 bases fit TRBD1. Looked up from germline, CDR1 is SGHTA and CDR2 is FQGNSA. This CDR3 has 15 residues. Trimming removed 1 base from V and 8 bases from J; junction bases left unmatched: 9.